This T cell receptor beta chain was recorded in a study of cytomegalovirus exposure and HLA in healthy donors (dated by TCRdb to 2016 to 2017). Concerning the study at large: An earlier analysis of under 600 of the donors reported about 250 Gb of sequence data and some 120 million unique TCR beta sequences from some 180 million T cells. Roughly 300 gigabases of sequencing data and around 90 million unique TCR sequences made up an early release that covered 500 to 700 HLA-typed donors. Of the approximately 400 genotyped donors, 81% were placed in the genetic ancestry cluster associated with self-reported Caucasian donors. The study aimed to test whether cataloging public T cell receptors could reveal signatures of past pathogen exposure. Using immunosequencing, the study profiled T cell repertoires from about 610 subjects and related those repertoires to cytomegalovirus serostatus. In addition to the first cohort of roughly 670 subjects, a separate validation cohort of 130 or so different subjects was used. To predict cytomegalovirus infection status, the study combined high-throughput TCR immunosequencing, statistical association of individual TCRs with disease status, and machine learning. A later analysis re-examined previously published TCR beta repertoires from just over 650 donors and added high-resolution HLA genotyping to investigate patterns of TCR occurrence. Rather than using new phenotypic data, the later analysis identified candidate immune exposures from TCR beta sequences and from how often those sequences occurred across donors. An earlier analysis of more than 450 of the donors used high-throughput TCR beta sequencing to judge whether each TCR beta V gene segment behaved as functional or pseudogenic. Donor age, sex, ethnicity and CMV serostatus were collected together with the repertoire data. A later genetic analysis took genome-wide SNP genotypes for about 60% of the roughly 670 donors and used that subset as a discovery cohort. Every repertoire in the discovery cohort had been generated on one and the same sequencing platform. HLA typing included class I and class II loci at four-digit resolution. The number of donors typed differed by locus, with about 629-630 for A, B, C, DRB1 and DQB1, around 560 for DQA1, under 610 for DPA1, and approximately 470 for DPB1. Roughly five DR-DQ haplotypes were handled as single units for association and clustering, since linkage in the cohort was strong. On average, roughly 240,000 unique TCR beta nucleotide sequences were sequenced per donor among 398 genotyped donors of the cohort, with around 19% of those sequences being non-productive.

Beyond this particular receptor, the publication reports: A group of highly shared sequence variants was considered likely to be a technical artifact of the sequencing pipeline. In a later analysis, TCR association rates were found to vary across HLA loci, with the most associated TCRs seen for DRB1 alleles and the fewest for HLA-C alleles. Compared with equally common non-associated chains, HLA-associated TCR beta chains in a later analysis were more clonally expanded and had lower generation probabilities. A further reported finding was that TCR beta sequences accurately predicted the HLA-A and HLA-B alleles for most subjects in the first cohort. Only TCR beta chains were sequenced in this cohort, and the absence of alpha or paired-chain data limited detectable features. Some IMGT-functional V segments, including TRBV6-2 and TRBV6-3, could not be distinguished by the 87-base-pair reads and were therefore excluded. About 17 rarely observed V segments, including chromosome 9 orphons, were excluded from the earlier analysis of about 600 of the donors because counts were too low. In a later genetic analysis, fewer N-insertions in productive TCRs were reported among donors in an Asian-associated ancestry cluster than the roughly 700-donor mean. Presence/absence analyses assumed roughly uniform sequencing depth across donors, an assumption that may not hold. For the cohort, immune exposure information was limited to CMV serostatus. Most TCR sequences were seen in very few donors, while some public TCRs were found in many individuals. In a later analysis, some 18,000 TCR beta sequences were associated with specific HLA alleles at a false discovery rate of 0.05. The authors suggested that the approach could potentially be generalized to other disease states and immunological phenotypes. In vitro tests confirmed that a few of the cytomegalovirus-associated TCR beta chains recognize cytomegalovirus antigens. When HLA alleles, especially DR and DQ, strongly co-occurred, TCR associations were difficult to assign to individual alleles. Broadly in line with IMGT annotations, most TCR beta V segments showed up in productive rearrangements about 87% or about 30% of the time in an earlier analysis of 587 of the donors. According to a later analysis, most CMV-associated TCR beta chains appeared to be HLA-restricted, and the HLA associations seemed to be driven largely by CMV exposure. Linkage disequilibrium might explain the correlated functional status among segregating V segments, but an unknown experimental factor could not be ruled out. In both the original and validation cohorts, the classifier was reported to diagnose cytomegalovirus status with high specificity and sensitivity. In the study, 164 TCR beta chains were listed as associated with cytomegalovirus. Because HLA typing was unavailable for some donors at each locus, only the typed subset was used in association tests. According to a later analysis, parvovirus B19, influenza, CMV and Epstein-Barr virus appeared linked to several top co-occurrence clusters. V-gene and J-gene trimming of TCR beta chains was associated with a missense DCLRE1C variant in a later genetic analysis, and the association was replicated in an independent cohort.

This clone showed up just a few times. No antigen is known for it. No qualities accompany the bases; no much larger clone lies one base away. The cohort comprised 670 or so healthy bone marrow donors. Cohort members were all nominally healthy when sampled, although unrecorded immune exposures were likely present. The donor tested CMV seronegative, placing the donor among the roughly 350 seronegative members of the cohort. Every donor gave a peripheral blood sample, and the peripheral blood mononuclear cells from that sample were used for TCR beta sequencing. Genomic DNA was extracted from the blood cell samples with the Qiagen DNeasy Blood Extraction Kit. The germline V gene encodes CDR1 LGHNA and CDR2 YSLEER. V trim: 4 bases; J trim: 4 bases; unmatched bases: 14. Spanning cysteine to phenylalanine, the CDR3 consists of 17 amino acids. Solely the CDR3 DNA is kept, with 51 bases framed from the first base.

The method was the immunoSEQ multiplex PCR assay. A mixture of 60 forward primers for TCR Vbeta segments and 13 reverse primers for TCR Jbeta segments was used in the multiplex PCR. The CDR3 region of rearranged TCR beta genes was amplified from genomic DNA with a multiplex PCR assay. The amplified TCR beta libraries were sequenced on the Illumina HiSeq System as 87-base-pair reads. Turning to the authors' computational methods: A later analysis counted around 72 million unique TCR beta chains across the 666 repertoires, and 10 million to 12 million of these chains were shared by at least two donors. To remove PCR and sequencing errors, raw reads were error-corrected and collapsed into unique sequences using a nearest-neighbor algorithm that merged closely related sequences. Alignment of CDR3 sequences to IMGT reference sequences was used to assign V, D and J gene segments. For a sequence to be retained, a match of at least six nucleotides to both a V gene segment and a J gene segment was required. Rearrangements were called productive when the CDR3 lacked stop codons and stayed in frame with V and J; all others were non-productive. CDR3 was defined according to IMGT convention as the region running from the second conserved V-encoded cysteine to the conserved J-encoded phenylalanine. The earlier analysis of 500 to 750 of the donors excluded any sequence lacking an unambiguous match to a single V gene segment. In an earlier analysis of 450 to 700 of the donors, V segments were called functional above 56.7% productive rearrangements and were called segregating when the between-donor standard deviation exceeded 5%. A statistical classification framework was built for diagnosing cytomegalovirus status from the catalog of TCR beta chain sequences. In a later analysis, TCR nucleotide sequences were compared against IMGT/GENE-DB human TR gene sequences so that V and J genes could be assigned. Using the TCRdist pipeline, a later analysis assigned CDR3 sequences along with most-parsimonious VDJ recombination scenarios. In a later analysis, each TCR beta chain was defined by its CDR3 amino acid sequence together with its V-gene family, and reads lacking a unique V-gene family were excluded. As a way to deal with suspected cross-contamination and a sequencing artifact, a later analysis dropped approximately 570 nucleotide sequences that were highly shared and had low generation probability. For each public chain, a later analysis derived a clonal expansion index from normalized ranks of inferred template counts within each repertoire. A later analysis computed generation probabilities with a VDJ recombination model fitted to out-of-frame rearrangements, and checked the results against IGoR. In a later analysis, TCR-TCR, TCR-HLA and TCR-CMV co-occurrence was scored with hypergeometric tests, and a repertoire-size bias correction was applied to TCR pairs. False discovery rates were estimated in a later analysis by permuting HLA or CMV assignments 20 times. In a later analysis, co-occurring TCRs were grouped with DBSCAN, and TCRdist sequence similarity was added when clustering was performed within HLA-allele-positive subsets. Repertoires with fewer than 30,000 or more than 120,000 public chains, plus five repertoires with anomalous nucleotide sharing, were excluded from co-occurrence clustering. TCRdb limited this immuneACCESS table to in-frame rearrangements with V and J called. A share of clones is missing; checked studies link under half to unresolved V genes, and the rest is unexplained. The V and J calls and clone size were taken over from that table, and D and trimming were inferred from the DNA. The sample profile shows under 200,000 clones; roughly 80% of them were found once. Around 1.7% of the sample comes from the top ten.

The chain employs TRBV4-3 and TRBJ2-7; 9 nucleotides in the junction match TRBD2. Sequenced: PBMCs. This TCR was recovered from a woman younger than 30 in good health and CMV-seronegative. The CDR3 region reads CASSPRGGRDLLYEQYF. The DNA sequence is TGCGCCAGCAGCCCCAGGGGCGGGAGGGACCTTTTATACGAGCAGTACTTC.